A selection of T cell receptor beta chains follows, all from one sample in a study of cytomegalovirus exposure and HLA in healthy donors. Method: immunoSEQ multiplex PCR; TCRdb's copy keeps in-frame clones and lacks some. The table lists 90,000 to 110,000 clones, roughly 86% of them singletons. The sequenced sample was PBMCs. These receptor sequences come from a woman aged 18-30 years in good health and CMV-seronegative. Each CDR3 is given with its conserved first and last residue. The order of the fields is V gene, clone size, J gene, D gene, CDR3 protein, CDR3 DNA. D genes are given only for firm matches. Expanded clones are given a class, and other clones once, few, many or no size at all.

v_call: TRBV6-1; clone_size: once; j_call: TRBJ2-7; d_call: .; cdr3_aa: CASSGHPYEQYF; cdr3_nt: TGTGCCAGCAGTGGGCATCCCTACGAGCAGTACTTC
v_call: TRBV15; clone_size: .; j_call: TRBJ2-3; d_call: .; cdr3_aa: CATSRAPSRSTADTQYF; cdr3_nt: TGTGCCACCAGCAGAGCCCCCTCCCGCTCAACGGCAGATACGCAGTATTTT
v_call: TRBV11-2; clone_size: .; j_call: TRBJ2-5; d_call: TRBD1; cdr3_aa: CASSLSGGAETQYF; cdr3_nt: TGTGCCAGCAGCTTATCAGGGGGCGCGGAGACCCAGTACTTC
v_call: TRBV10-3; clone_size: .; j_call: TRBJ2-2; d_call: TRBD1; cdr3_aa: CAIRAGTGDTGELFF; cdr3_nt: TGTGCCATCAGGGCCGGGACAGGGGACACCGGGGAGCTGTTTTTT
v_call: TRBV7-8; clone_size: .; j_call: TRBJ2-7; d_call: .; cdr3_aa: CASSPPGYWRTYEQYF; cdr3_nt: TGTGCCAGCAGCCCCCCAGGCTACTGGAGGACCTACGAGCAGTACTTC
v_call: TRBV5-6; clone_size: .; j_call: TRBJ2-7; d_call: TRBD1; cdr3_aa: CASSPPFQGAGEQYF; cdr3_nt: TGTGCCAGCAGCCCACCGTTTCAGGGGGCTGGCGAGCAGTACTTC
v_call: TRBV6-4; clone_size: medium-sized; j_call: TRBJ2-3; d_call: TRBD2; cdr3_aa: CASSESPSGHTDTQYF; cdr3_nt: TGTGCCAGCAGTGAGTCCCCTAGCGGGCACACAGATACGCAGTATTTT
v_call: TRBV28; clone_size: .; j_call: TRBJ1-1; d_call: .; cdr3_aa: CASSFTRGWNTEAFF; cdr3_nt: TGTGCCAGCAGTTTCACCCGGGGTTGGAACACTGAAGCTTTCTTT
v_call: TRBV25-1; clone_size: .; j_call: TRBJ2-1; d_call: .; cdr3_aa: CASSEPTRDSYNEQFF; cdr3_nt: TGTGCCAGCAGTGAGCCTACGAGGGATTCCTACAATGAGCAGTTCTTC
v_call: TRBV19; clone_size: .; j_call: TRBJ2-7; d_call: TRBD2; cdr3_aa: CASSMWTSGSHEQYF; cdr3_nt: TGTGCCAGTAGTATGTGGACTAGCGGGTCCCACGAGCAGTACTTC
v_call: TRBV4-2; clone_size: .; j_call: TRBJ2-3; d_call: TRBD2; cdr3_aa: CASSQSGDTDTQYF; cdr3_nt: TGTGCCAGCAGCCAAAGCGGGGACACAGATACGCAGTATTTT
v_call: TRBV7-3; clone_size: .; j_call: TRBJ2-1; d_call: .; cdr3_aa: CASSPHKNNEQFF; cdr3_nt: TGTGCCAGCAGCCCTCACAAAAACAATGAGCAGTTCTTC
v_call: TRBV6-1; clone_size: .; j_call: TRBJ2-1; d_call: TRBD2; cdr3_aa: CASSVYVSGGVANEQFF; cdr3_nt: TGTGCCAGCAGTGTTTACGTTAGCGGGGGGGTCGCCAATGAGCAGTTCTTC
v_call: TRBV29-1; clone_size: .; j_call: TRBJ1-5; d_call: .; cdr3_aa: CSVGQANQPQHF; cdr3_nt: TGCAGCGTTGGGCAGGCTAATCAGCCCCAGCATTTT
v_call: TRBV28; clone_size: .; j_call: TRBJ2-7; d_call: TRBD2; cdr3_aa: CASSLPAGGWSYEQYF; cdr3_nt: TGTGCCAGCAGTTTACCGGCGGGGGGGTGGTCCTACGAGCAGTACTTC
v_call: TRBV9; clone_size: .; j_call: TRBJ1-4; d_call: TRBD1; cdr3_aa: CASTLTGTGGEKLFF; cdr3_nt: TGTGCCAGCACCCTCACGGGGACAGGGGGAGAAAAACTGTTTTTT
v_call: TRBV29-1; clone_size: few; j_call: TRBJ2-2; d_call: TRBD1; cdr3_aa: CSVRQGPDTGELFF; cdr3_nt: TGCAGCGTACGACAGGGGCCTGACACCGGGGAGCTGTTTTTT
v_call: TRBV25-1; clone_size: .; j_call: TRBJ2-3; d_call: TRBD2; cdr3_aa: CASSRGGTGDTQYF; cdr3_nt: TGTGCCAGCAGCCGCGGGGGGACCGGAGATACGCAGTATTTT
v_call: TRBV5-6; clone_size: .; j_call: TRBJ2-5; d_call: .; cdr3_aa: CASSLQGTGETQYF; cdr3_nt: TGTGCCAGCAGCTTACAGGGTACGGGGGAGACCCAGTACTTC
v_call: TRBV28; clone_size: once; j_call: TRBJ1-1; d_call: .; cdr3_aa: CASSLPSSGEGNTQAFF; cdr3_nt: TGTGCCAGCAGTTTGCCATCTTCAGGGGAAGGGAACACTCAAGCTTTCTTT